One and the same sample provided the 3 T cell receptor beta chains below, sequenced in a study of blood T cells in healthy people across ages. Combining a sample-barcoded 5' primer with a J-beta primer mix, a second PCR ran for about 7 to 11 cycles. MiXCR was run by TCRdb on the 5' RACE reads, yielding one entry per CDR3 protein. The data contain about 1 million distinct CDR3 sequences, over 35% of them singletons. The sample taken for sequencing was blood. The origin of the receptors is a woman aged 60-75 years in good health.

This clonotype turned up a few times. The chain uses TRBV7-2 and TRBJ1-2, with 8 bases lining up with TRBD1. CDR1 and CDR2 from the germline V gene are SGHTA and FQGNSA. With 5 bases clipped from V and 4 bases from J, the junction kept 15 bases outside the gene matches. The CDR3 consists of 17 residues. The CDR3 sequence: CASSVTGTGVNGYGYTF. CDR3 DNA: TGTGCCAGCAGCGTAACCGGGACAGGAGTTAACGGCTATGGCTACACCTTC.

The chain couples TRBV5-1 to TRBJ2-7; the match to TRBD2 covers 11 bases. Per the germline V gene, CDR1 is SGHRS and CDR2 is YFSETQ. The CDR3 totals 18 residues. V lost 0 bases to trimming and J lost 5 bases; unmatched junction nucleotides: 13. CDR3 residues: CASSLGGASSGRMNEQYF. The CDR3, as DNA: TGCGCCAGCAGCTTGGGGGGGGCCTCTAGCGGGAGGATGAACGAGCAGTACTTC.

This sequence joins TRBV6-6 and TRBJ2-1; D remains ambiguous. Looked up from germline, CDR1 is MNHNY and CDR2 is SVGAGI (reference sequence). The germline V and J ends were trimmed by 8 bases and 9 bases, with 14 bases remaining between them. The CDR3 has 12 residues. The CDR3, as DNA: TGTGCCAGCGGACCCCTACTGCGTGAGCAGTTCTTC. It encodes CASGPLLREQFF.